A single sample gave rise to the 15 T cell receptor beta chains below, sequenced in a study of neurological immune-mediated disorders. Via MiXCR, TCRdb re-called the 5' RACE reads, giving one row per CDR3 protein. The sample yields around 64,000 distinct CDR3 sequences, approximately 3.4% seen once. Sequenced sample: PBMCs. Receptors originate from a woman in her 50s with multiple sclerosis.

This clonotype was recorded at least ten times. The V gene is TRBV5-1, the J gene TRBJ1-1, with D maybe TRBD1 (5 bases). There are 14 residues in the CDR3. Trimming stripped 1 base from V and 6 bases from J, with 13 bases between. CDR1 is SGHRS and CDR2 is YFSETQ in the germline V gene. The DNA of the CDR3 is TGCGCCAGCAGCTTGAAGGGGAGGGAGGCTGAAGCTTTCTTT. Protein: CASSLKGREAEAFF.

There are many counts of this clonotype. This chain connects TRBV7-6 to TRBJ1-3; D remains ambiguous. The CDR3 covers 12 residues. V shed 4 bases and J shed 4 bases, with 5 bases lying between them. Germline V gene lookup returns CDR1 SGHVS and CDR2 FNYEAQ. Here the CDR3 reads CASSSQGNTIYF. The DNA of the CDR3 is TGTGCCAGCAGCTCACAGGGAAACACCATATATTTT.

This clonotype has ten or more counts. CDR3 protein: CSARVHTRGVSSPLHF. The CDR3 region has the DNA TGCAGTGCTAGGGTCCACACGAGGGGAGTAAGTTCACCCCTCCACTTT. The gene calls are TRBV20-1 and TRBJ1-6; perhaps TRBD1 as D (5 bases). Germline CDR1 and CDR2: DFQATT and SNEGSKA (reference sequence). The CDR3 length is 16 residues. V lost 3 bases, J lost 9 bases, and 21 bases lay in between.

This clonotype was observed many times. V is TRBV20-1 and J is TRBJ2-5; 9 bases are a match to TRBD2. CDR3 length: 14 amino acids. CDR1 is DFQATT and CDR2 is SNEGSKA in the germline V gene (reference sequence). The ends lost 3 bases at V and 2 bases at J; junction bases unmatched: 4. CDR3 sequence (DNA): TGCAGTGCTAGGCGCGCGGGGGGGCAAGAGACCCAGTACTTC. It specifies CSARRAGGQETQYF.

This clonotype was seen repeatedly, ten times or more. The chain combines TRBV5-5 with TRBJ1-5, with D possibly TRBD1 on 5 matching bases. Trimming removed 0 bases at V and 3 bases at J, with 13 bases between. CDR3 length: 16 amino acids. The germline V gene encodes CDR1 SGHKS and CDR2 YYEKEE (reference sequence). DNA of the CDR3: TGTGCCAGCAGCTTGGAGCAGGGTATCCCCAATCAGCCCCAGCATTTT. This translates into CASSLEQGIPNQPQHF.

As regards this clonotype: At one boundary the junction diverges from the germline segment, which might be a read error. J is TRBJ2-5 and V is TRBV7-2; D possibly matches TRBD1 or TRBD2 (5 bases each). The CDR3 is 15 amino acids. Germline loops: CDR1 SGHTA, CDR2 FQGNSA. Here the CDR3 DNA reads TGTGCCAGCAGCCCTCGGGCTTTCCTGGGGGAGAACCAGTACTTC. This sequence encodes CASSPRAFLGENQYF.

Many counts were recorded for this clonotype. This rearrangement joins TRBV5-1 to TRBJ1-3; tentatively, D is TRBD1 (5 bases). The CDR3 is made up of 18 amino acids. Trimming removed 1 base from V and 0 bases from J, with 17 bases in between. Looked up from germline, CDR1 is SGHRS and CDR2 is YFSETQ. The CDR3 loop is CASSLWGLQDYSGNTIYF. The CDR3 DNA reads as TGCGCCAGCAGCTTGTGGGGGTTACAGGACTACTCTGGAAACACCATATATTTT.

The chain links TRBV11-2 to TRBJ1-6; no reliable D call. The V gene lost 2 bases and the J gene lost 7 bases, with 9 bases spanning the gap. This CDR3 comprises 14 residues. Looked up from germline, CDR1 is SGHAT and CDR2 is FQNNGV. CDR3 sequence (DNA): TGTGCCAGCAGCTTATATGGAGAGAATTCACCCCTCCACTTT. It specifies CASSLYGENSPLHF. The whole variable domain, filled in from reference TRBV11-2 and TRBJ1-6, reads EAGVAQSPRYKIIEKRQSVAFWCNPISGHATLYWYQQILGQGPKLLIQFQNNGVVDDSQLPKDRFSAERLKGVDSTLKIQPAKLEDSAVYLCASSLYGENSPLHFGNGTRLTVT.

This clonotype came up many times. The chain uses TRBV20-1 and TRBJ1-2; the match to TRBD1 covers 9 bases. Unmatched junction bases numbered 9, after V lost 6 bases and J lost 4 bases. Germline V gives CDR1 DFQATT, CDR2 SNEGSKA (reference sequence). The CDR3 is 14 amino acids. As DNA, the CDR3 is TGCAGTGCAGATCCGGGACAGGGAATCTATGGCTACACCTTC. This codes for CSADPGQGIYGYTF.

This clonotype was counted ten times or more. J is TRBJ2-1 and V is TRBV20-1; D gene ambiguous. CDR3 length: 13 amino acids. V dropped 4 bases and J dropped 10 bases, with 17 bases sitting between them. Germline V lookup: CDR1 DFQATT, CDR2 SNEGSKA (reference sequence). The CDR3 DNA reads as TGCAGTGCTATCTCCTCGACGGGTACAGAGCAGTTCTTC. It specifies CSAISSTGTEQFF.

This clonotype was found many times. This chain uses TRBV7-2 with TRBJ2-1; maybe TRBD2 (5 bases). Germline values: CDR1 SGHTA, CDR2 FQGNSA. The V end lost 3 bases, the J end lost 7 bases, and 22 bases lay between the germline ends. CDR3 size: 17 residues. CDR3 DNA sequence: TGTGCCAGCAGCTTCTCAGGCCTGAACGGGGTTTTAAATGAGCAGTTCTTC. As protein: CASSFSGLNGVLNEQFF. Together with reference TRBV7-2 and TRBJ2-1, the CDR3 gives the full variable domain: GAGVSQSPSNKVTEKGKDVELRCDPISGHTALYWYRQSLGQGLEFLIYFQGNSAPDKSGLPSDRFSAERTGGSVSTLTIQRTQQEDSAVYLCASSFSGLNGVLNEQFFGPGTRLTVL.

This clonotype was seen repeatedly, ten times or more. The chain joins TRBV5-1 to TRBJ2-4; D is uncertain. Looked up from germline, CDR1 is SGHRS and CDR2 is YFSETQ. The V end lost 1 base, the J end lost 3 bases, and 8 bases lay between the germline ends. The CDR3 contains 14 residues. The CDR3 loop reads CASSLRQDKNIQYF. The CDR3 DNA sequence: TGCGCCAGCAGCTTGCGTCAGGACAAAAACATTCAGTACTTC.

Ten or more counts support this clonotype. The CDR3 nucleotides read TGCGCCAGCAGCTTGTTACCAGGGCCCAACAATGAGCAGTTCTTC. Its translation is CASSLLPGPNNEQFF. This chain uses TRBV5-1 with TRBJ2-1; D is possibly TRBD1 (5 bases). CDR1 is SGHRS and CDR2 is YFSETQ in the germline V gene. Trimming cost V 1 base and J 5 bases, with 13 bases left between them. The CDR3 is 15 residues long.

This clonotype was recorded at least ten times. The chain links TRBV20-1 to TRBJ2-3, with TRBD1 as a possible D gene (6 bases). Germline CDR1 is DFQATT and CDR2 is SNEGSKA (reference sequence). CDR3 length equals 13 residues. V lost 7 bases to trimming and J lost 4 bases, with 15 bases between them. CDR3: CSVPRGEADTQYF. The CDR3 DNA reads as TGCAGTGTCCCCAGGGGAGAAGCAGATACGCAGTATTTT.

In its sample, this clonotype was seen many times. The chain couples TRBV10-3 to TRBJ2-3; D remains unclear. CDR1 ENHRY and CDR2 SYGVKD come from the germline V gene. CDR3 length equals 12 residues. The CDR3, as DNA: TGTGCTCAATCGGTTGAAGGAGATACGCAGTATTTT. Encoded protein: CAQSVEGDTQYF.